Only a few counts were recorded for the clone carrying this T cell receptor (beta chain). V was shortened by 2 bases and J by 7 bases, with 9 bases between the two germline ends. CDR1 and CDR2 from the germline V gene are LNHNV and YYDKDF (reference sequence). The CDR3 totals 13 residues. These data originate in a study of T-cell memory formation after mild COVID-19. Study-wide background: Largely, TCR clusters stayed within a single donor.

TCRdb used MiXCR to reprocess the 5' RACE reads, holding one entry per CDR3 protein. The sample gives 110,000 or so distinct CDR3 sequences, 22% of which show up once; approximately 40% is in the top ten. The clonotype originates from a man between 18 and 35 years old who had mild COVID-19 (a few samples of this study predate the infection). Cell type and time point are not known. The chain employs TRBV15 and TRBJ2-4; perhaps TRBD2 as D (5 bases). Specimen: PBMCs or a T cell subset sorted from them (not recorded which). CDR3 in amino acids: CATSRQRVNIQYF. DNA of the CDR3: TGTGCCACCAGCAGACAGAGGGTGAACATTCAGTACTTC.